The present T cell receptor beta chain was sequenced within a study of shared clonotypes between healthy human individuals. Each donor was a Caucasian adult residing in Nashville, Tennessee. From CD4+ cells came CD45RA+ naive and CD45RA-negative memory subsets. CDR1 KGHSH and CDR2 LQKENI come from the germline V gene. This CDR3 contains 15 residues. Germline trimming cut 6 bases from V and 5 bases from J; bases unmatched to any gene: 3. This clone was counted many times. Different DNA sequences within this sample yield the same CDR3. Data came from immunoSEQ multiplex PCR; TCRdb stores just in-frame clones and leaves some out. The sample lists 1,100,000 or so clones, 75% to 80% occurring once.

This clonotype originated in a man between 18 and 35 years old in good health. Some clones in this sample may be carry-over from other donors' samples. V is TRBV18 and J is TRBJ2-3; TRBD2 matches 15 bases. Sample: memory CD4+ T cells from PBMCs. Subset in this sample: CD45RA-negative fraction. In nucleotides, the CDR3 is TGTGCCAGCTCCCCGGGACTAGCGGGAGGAGATACGCAGTATTTT. Residues: CASSPGLAGGDTQYF. Together with reference TRBV18 and TRBJ2-3, the CDR3 gives the full variable domain: NAGVMQNPRHLVRRRGQEARLRCSPMKGHSHVYWYRQLPEEGLKFMVYLQKENIIDESGMPKERFSAEFPKEGPSILRIQQVVRGDSAAYFCASSPGLAGGDTQYFGPGTRLTVL.